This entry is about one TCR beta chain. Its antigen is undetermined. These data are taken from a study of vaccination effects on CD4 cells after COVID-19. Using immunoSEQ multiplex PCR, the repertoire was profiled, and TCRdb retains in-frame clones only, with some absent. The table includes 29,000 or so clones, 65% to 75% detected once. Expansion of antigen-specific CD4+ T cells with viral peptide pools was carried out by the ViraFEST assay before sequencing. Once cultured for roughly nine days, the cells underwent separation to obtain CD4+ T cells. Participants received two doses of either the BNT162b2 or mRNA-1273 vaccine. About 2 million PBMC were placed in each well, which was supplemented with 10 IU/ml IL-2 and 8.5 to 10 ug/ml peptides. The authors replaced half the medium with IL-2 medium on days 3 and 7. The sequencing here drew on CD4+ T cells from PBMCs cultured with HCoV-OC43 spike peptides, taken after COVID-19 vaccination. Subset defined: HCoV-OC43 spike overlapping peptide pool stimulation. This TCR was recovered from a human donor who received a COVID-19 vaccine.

The CDR3 sequence is CASRGTGWDTEAFF. The DNA for the CDR3 is TGTGCCAGCCGCGGGACAGGGTGGGACACTGAAGCTTTCTTT. The chain combines TRBV19 with TRBJ1-1; 9 bases agree with TRBD1. This CDR3 comprises 14 residues. Germline V gives CDR1 LNHDA, CDR2 SQIVND (reference sequence). V lost 9 bases, J lost 3 bases, and 8 bases stayed unmatched.